This TCR beta chain was captured by sequencing in a study of CDR3 diversity in severe acne. TCRdb re-derived calls from the PCR reads in MiXCR, one entry per CDR3 protein. This table has under 100,000 distinct CDR3 sequences, around 50% appearing once. This clonotype was detected many times. Germline trimming cut 5 bases from V and 4 bases from J; bases unmatched to any gene: 7. The CDR3 has 14 residues. CDR1 is SGDLS and CDR2 is YYNGEE in the germline V gene. The rearrangement joins TRBV9 to TRBJ1-2; TRBD1 aligns across 8 bases. The receptor's source is a male donor in good health, serving as a control. Sequencing was performed on blood. CDR3 amino acids: CASSTPGGSYGYTF. CDR3 sequence (DNA): TGTGCCAGCAGTACCCCAGGGGGCTCCTATGGCTACACCTTC.